This T cell receptor (beta chain) was captured by sequencing in a study of blood T cell repertoires in COVID-19. Overall study: Sites across the United States, Italy and Spain contributed samples from acute and convalescent COVID-19. T cells, B-cell-depleted T cells, or PBMCs provided the cDNA or gDNA that served as material.

Source study methods: The authors estimated nucleated cell counts from reference gene primer amplification. Repertoires were generated with immunoSEQ multiplex PCR, while TCRdb's copy carries only in-frame clones and drops some. V, J and clone size reflect that table, while D and trimming were determined from the DNA. Among 230,000 or so clones listed, approximately 82% were seen once. This CDR3 comprises 15 residues. V was clipped by 2 bases and J by 5 bases; unmatched bases: 3. The V gene's germline CDR1 is SNHLY and CDR2 FYNNEI. Sample: peripheral blood. This receptor was identified in a woman between 40 and 50 years old who had recovered from COVID-19. The rearrangement links TRBV2 to TRBJ2-3; 11 bases agree with TRBD2. The CDR3: CASSELAGGQDTQYF. The CDR3 DNA reads TGTGCCAGCAGTGAATTAGCGGGGGGGCAAGATACGCAGTATTTT.